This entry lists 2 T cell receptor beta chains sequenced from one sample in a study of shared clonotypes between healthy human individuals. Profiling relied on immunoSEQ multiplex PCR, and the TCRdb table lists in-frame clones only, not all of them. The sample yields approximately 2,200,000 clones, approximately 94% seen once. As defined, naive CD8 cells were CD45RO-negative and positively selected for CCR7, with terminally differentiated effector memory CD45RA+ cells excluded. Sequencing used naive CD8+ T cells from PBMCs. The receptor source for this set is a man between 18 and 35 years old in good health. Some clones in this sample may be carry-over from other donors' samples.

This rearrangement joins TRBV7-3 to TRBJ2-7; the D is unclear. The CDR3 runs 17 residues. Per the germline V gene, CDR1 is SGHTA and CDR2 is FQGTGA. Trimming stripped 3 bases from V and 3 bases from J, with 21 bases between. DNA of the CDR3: TGTGCCAGCAGCTTCCGGCGGCTCCTCACCACTTACTACGAGCAGTACTTC. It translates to CASSFRRLLTTYYEQYF.

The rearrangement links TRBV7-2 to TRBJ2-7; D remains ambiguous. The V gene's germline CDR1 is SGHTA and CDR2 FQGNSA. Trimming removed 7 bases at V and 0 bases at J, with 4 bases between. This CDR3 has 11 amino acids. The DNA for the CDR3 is TGTGCCAGCACAGGCTCCTACGAGCAGTACTTC. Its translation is CASTGSYEQYF.